What follows are 16 T cell receptor beta chains derived from one specimen sequenced in a study of T cell responses to AZD1222 COVID-19 vaccine. Here immunoSEQ multiplex PCR was the method, and the copy in TCRdb shows in-frame clones only, minus some. This table has more than 150,000 clones, about 93% appearing once. The source was peripheral blood, collected on day 0 of AZD1222 vaccination. These receptors were obtained from an adult in good health.

This chain connects TRBV10-1 to TRBJ1-4; D not certain. CDR3 size: 13 residues. The V end lost 4 bases, the J end lost 5 bases, and 8 bases lay between the germline ends. Germline assignment: CDR1 WNHNN and CDR2 SYGVQD (reference sequence). The CDR3 DNA reads as TGCGCCAGCAGTGCTCGGATGAATGAAAAACTGTTTTTT. Its protein is CASSARMNEKLFF.

This clone was detected only a few times. The chain has TRBV27 and TRBJ2-7; D call uncertain. V was shortened by 7 bases and J by 2 bases, with 9 bases between the two germline ends. The CDR3 runs to 12 residues. Germline-derived CDR1 and CDR2 are MNHEY and SMNVEV (reference sequence). The CDR3 spells CASTIDTYEQYF. The DNA for the CDR3 is TGTGCCAGCACCATAGACACCTACGAGCAGTACTTC.

The chain carries TRBV2 and TRBJ2-3; 13 bases are shared with TRBD2. The J segment lost 2 bases and the V segment lost 7 bases, leaving 12 bases of the junction unmatched. The CDR3 loop spans 18 amino acids. Germline V gene data show CDR1 as SNHLY and CDR2 as FYNNEI. The CDR3 nucleotides are TGTGCCAGCAACGAAGGGAGGGGACTAGCGGGGTACACAGATACGCAGTATTTT. Encoded protein: CASNEGRGLAGYTDTQYF.

The chain joins TRBV6-5 to TRBJ1-2; D perhaps matches TRBD1 (5 bases). V was trimmed by 1 base and J by 8 bases, leaving 17 bases between them. The CDR3 is 15 residues long. CDR1 and CDR2 (germline): MNHEY, SVGAGI. As DNA, the CDR3 is TGTGCCAGCAGTTACTTGTCGGGGGGGATGGGCGGCTACACCTTC. It yields the protein CASSYLSGGMGGYTF.

The rearrangement uses TRBV18 and TRBJ1-5, with TRBD1 matching over 9 bases. CDR3 length equals 15 residues. Germline-derived CDR1 and CDR2 are KGHSH and LQKENI. V dropped 4 bases and J dropped 3; count of bases not matched to a gene: 4. The chain's CDR3 is CASSLRTGDNQPQHF. In nucleotides, the CDR3 is TGTGCCAGCTCACTTAGGACAGGGGACAATCAGCCCCAGCATTTT.

This chain links TRBV18 with TRBJ1-4; 7 nucleotides line up with TRBD1. CDR1 and CDR2 from the germline V gene are KGHSH and LQKENI. CDR3 length: 15 amino acids. Unmatched junction bases numbered 10, after V lost 3 bases and J lost 9 bases. CDR3 sequence reads: CASSPRTGQGQKLFF. The CDR3 DNA reads as TGTGCCAGCTCACCTAGGACAGGTCAAGGGCAAAAACTGTTTTTT.

The J gene is TRBJ1-1, the V gene TRBV9; weak D call: TRBD1 (5 bases). Trimming shortened V by 3 bases and J by 4 bases, and 10 bases separated the two germline ends. CDR3 length equals 13 residues. CDR1 is SGDLS, CDR2 YYNGEE, per germline. The CDR3 sequence: CASSGNTGTEAFF. The CDR3 region has the DNA TGTGCCAGCAGCGGGAACACAGGCACTGAAGCTTTCTTT.

The chain links TRBV19 to TRBJ1-1; D gene uncertain. CDR3 length: 13 residues. Germline CDR1 reads LNHDA; CDR2 reads SQIVND (reference sequence). V was shortened by 10 bases and J by 1 base, with 13 bases between the two germline ends. CDR3 residues: CAISRGKNTEAFF. CDR3 sequence (DNA): TGTGCCATCTCCCGAGGGAAGAACACTGAAGCTTTCTTT. The variable domain in full, with the rest retrieved from reference TRBV19 and TRBJ1-1, is DGGITQSPKYLFRKEGQNVTLSCEQNLNHDAMYWYRQDPGQGLRLIYYSQIVNDFQKGDIAEGYSVSREKKESFPLTVTSAQKNPTAFYLCAISRGKNTEAFFGQGTRLTVV.

This sequence joins TRBV3-1 (or the pseudogene TRBV3-2) and TRBJ2-3, with D possibly TRBD1 on 5 matching bases. This CDR3 is 15 amino acids long. CDR1 and CDR2 from the germline V gene are LGHDT and YNNKEL (reference sequence). V gave up 2 bases and J gave up 2 bases, with 11 bases separating them. This CDR3 reads CASSQMTDITDTQYF. The CDR3 coding sequence is TGTGCCAGCAGCCAAATGACAGATATCACAGATACGCAGTATTTT.

The rearrangement joins TRBV18 to TRBJ2-3; 12 bases fit TRBD2. Looked up from germline, CDR1 is KGHSH and CDR2 is LQKENI. This CDR3 region has 17 residues. The ends lost 3 bases at V and 4 bases at J; junction bases unmatched: 8. CDR3 coding DNA: TGTGCCAGCTCACCCTCCTCGACTAGCGGGAGTTCAGATACGCAGTATTTT. It codes for CASSPSSTSGSSDTQYF.

This sequence joins TRBV6-5 and TRBJ2-2, with D unresolved. Germline V gene lookup returns CDR1 MNHEY and CDR2 SVGAGI. V was cut by 6 bases and J by 1 base, with 12 bases left in between. The CDR3 has 15 amino acids. The CDR3: CASRTGSQNTGELFF. CDR3 DNA: TGTGCCAGCAGAACCGGGTCCCAGAACACCGGGGAGCTGTTTTTT.

DNA of the CDR3: TGCGCCAGCAGCGTAGTACCGGGACAGGGGTTCAATGAGCAGTTCTTC. Protein product: CASSVVPGQGFNEQFF. The rearrangement links TRBV5-1 to TRBJ2-1; 10 bases are shared with TRBD1. CDR1 is SGHRS and CDR2 is YFSETQ in the germline V gene. J was trimmed by 6 bases and V by 4 bases; bases with no gene match: 10. The length of the CDR3 is 16 residues.

CDR3 in amino acids: CASSFGTITGPSEKLFF. The CDR3 nucleotides are TGTGCCAGCAGCTTCGGTACCATAACCGGGCCCTCCGAAAAACTGTTTTTT. J is TRBJ1-4 and V is TRBV7-8; D gene unclear. V lost 3 bases and J 8 bases, leaving 22 bases between the germline ends. Germline V lookup: CDR1 SGHVS, CDR2 FQNEAQ. This CDR3 has 17 residues.

A few counts support this clone. V usage is TRBV6-5 and J usage is TRBJ1-2; TRBD1 matches at 7 bases. V dropped 10 bases and J dropped 7; count of bases not matched to a gene: 6. There are 11 residues in the CDR3. Germline V gene sequence: CDR1 MNHEY, CDR2 SVGAGI. The CDR3 loop reads CATGTVLGYTF. The DNA for the CDR3 is TGTGCCACCGGGACAGTTCTTGGCTACACCTTC.

CDR3: CASSVGTGGLNQPQHF. As DNA, the CDR3 is TGTGCCAGCAGTGTCGGGACAGGGGGTCTAAATCAGCCCCAGCATTTT. J is TRBJ1-5 and V is TRBV6-1; TRBD1 aligns across 11 bases. This CDR3 region has 16 residues. Trimming at V came to 4 bases and at J to 4 bases, leaving 6 bases not matched to a gene. The germline CDR1 and CDR2 sequences are MNHNS and SASEGT.

This clone has only one observation. This rearrangement joins TRBV19 to TRBJ2-5; possible D gene TRBD1, 5 bases. The CDR3 is made up of 14 amino acids. Trimming cost V 6 bases and J 4 bases, with 15 bases left between them. Germline V gene lookup returns CDR1 LNHDA and CDR2 SQIVND (reference sequence). CDR3 in DNA: TGTGCCAGTAGAGATTGGCAGGGTGGAGAGACCCAGTACTTC. Translated: CASRDWQGGETQYF.